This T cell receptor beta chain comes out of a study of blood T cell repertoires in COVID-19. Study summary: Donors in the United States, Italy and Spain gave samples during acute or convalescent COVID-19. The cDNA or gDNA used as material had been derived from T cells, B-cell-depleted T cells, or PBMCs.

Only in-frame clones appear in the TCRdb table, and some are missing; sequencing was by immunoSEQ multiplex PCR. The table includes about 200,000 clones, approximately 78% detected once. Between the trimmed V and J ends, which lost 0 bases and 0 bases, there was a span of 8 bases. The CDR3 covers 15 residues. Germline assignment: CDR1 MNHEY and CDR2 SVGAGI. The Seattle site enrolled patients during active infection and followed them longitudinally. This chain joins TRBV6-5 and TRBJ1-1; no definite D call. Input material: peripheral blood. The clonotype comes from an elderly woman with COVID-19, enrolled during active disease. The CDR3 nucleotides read TGTGCCAGCAGTTACTCGTACGCGATGAACACTGAAGCTTTCTTT. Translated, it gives CASSYSYAMNTEAFF.